This T cell receptor (beta chain) comes out of a study of shared clonotypes between healthy human individuals. CD4+ cell separation produced CD45RA+ naive and CD45RA-negative memory subsets. Here immunoSEQ multiplex PCR was the method, and the copy in TCRdb shows in-frame clones only, minus some. The top ten hold approximately 0.13% of the sample, which has more than 2 million clones, approximately 94% seen once. The CDR3 has 14 residues. In germline, CDR1 is MNHEY, CDR2 SMNVEV (reference sequence). V dropped 3 bases and J dropped 2; count of bases not matched to a gene: 2. Concerning this clone: Other DNA variants within this sample encode the same CDR3.

This sequence originates from a man younger than 30 in good health. The genes are TRBV27 and TRBJ2-7; 9 bases fit TRBD1. The sequenced sample was naive CD4+ T cells sorted from blood. Subset described: CD45RA+ positively selected. The CDR3 here is CASSLGQGTYEQYF. CDR3 DNA: TGTGCCAGCAGTTTGGGACAGGGCACCTACGAGCAGTACTTC.